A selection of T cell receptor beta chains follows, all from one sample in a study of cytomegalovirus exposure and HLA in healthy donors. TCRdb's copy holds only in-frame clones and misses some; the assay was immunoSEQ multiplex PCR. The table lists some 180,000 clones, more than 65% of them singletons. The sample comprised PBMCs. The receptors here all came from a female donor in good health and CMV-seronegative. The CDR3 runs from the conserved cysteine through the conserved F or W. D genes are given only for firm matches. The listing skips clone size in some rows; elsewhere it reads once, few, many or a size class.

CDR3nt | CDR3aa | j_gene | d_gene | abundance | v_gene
TGCGCCAGCAGCCCCGGGACAGGGCTAGAAAAACTGTTTTTT | CASSPGTGLEKLFF | TRBJ1-4 | TRBD1 | NA | TRBV5-1
TGTGCCAGCAGCCGAGGCACCGGGGAGCTGTTTTTT | CASSRGTGELFF | TRBJ2-2 | NA | NA | TRBV27
TGTGCCAGCAGCCAAGGGGGCGCGGCTCGCGGGGAGCTGTTTTTT | CASSQGGAARGELFF | TRBJ2-2 | TRBD1 | NA | TRBV11-3
TGTGCCTGGAGTGTACGCCTAGGATGGAACACCGGGGAGCTGTTTTTT | CAWSVRLGWNTGELFF | TRBJ2-2 | NA | NA | TRBV30
TGTGCCATAGCGGGAGGGCCGTTAGATACGCAGTATTTT | CAIAGGPLDTQYF | TRBJ2-3 | TRBD2 | NA | TRBV19
TGTGCCAGCAGCTCCAGACGACAAGGAAACACCATATATTTT | CASSSRRQGNTIYF | TRBJ1-3 | NA | NA | TRBV9
TGTGCCAGCAGCTCCTCTGGGGACAGGGGTCACGAGCAGTACTTC | CASSSSGDRGHEQYF | TRBJ2-7 | TRBD1 | NA | TRBV5-4
TGTGCCAGCAGCTCAGCCAAGGACAGCTATAGCAATCAGCCCCAGCATTTT | CASSSAKDSYSNQPQHF | TRBJ1-5 | NA | NA | TRBV7-9
TGTGCCAGCAGTTATACTTCGGGGGTCTTTGGAAACACCATATATTTT | CASSYTSGVFGNTIYF | TRBJ1-3 | NA | NA | TRBV6-5
TGCGCCAGCAGTGAGACGACTCGCCTCATGTATTTT | CASSETTRLMYF | TRBJ2-3 | NA | once | TRBV10-1